This T cell receptor (beta chain) was sequenced in a study of cytomegalovirus exposure and HLA in healthy donors. Broader study findings: Presence/absence analyses rested on an assumption that sequencing depth was roughly uniform across donors.

Primers: 60 Vbeta forward and 13 Jbeta reverse. Profiling relied on immunoSEQ multiplex PCR, and the TCRdb table lists in-frame clones only, not all of them. The listing contains 150,000 to 200,000 clones. V was cut by 0 bases and J by 2 bases, with 11 bases left in between. The CDR3 sequence is 15 residues long. CDR1 and CDR2 (germline): SNHLY, FYNNEI. Worth noting for this clone: Its matching antigen is unknown.

This TCR was sampled from a woman aged 18-35 years in good health and CMV-seropositive. Sequenced: PBMCs. This rearrangement joins TRBV2 to TRBJ2-7, with D tentatively TRBD2 (6 bases). CDR3 sequence: CASSEAGGRTYEQYF. The CDR3 bases are TGTGCCAGCAGTGAAGCCGGGGGTCGGACCTACGAGCAGTACTTC.